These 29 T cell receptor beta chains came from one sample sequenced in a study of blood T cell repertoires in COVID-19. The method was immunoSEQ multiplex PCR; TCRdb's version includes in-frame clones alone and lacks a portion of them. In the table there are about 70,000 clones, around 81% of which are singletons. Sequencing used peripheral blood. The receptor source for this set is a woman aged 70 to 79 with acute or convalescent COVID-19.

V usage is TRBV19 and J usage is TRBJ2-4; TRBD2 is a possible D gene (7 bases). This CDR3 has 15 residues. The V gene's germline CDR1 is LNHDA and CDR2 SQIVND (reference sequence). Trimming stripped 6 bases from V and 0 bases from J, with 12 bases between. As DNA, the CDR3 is TGTGCCAGTAGATTGGGGGGGCTAGCCAAAAACATTCAGTACTTC. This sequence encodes CASRLGGLAKNIQYF.

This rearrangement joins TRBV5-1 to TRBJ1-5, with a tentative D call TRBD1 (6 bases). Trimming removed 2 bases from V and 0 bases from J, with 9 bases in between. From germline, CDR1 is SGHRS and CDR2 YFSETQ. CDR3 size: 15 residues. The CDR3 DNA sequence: TGCGCCAGCAGCTTAGGACAGCCTAGCAATCAGCCCCAGCATTTT. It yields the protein CASSLGQPSNQPQHF. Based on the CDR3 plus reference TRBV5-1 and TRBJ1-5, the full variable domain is KAGVTQTPRYLIKTRGQQVTLSCSPISGHRSVSWYQQTPGQGLQFLFEYFSETQRNKGNFPGRFSGRQFSNSRSEMNVSTLELGDSALYLCASSLGQPSNQPQHFGDGTRLSIL.

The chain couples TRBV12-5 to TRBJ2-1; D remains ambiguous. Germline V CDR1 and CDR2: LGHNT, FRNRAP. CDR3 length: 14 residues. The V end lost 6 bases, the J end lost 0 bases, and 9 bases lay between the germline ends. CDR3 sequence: CASGGSLSYNEQFF. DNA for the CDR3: TGTGCTAGTGGCGGGTCTCTCTCCTACAATGAGCAGTTCTTC.

In DNA form, the CDR3 reads TGTGCCAGCATCCCAGGGGGACTAGCGGTCCTGAGTAACACCGGGGAGCTGTTTTTT. This gives the protein CASIPGGLAVLSNTGELFF. The rearrangement joins TRBV28 to TRBJ2-2, with 11 nucleotides matching TRBD2. The CDR3 is made up of 19 amino acids. J gave up 2 bases and V 7 bases, and 15 bases lay outside the gene matches. The germline V gene has CDR1 MDHEN and CDR2 SYDVKM.

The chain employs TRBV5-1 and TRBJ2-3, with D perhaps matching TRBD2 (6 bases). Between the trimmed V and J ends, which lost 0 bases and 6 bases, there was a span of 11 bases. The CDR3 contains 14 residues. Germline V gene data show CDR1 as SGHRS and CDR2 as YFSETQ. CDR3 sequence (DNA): TGCGCCAGCAGCTTGGGGAGGGCCGGGGATACGCAGTATTTT. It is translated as CASSLGRAGDTQYF.

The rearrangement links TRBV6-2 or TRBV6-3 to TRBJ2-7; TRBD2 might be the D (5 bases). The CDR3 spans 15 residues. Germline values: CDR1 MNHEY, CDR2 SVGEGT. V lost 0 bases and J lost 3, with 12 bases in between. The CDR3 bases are TGTGCCAGCAGTTACTCACGGAGGATTGACTACGAGCAGTACTTC. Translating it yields CASSYSRRIDYEQYF.

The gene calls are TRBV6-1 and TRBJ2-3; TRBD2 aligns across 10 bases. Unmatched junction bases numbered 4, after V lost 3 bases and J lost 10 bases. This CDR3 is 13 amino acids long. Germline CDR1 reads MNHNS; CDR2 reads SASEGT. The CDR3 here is CASSEAGTSAQYF. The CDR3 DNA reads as TGTGCCAGCAGTGAGGCCGGGACTAGCGCGCAGTATTTT.

DNA for the CDR3: TGTGCCAGCCAGGGGGGCAAGTACGAGCAGTACTTC. It yields the protein CASQGGKYEQYF. The chain uses TRBV7-2 and TRBJ2-7; D is perhaps TRBD1 (7 bases). V lost 8 bases to trimming and J lost 4 bases, with 12 bases between them. This CDR3 has 12 residues. In germline, CDR1 is SGHTA, CDR2 FQGNSA.

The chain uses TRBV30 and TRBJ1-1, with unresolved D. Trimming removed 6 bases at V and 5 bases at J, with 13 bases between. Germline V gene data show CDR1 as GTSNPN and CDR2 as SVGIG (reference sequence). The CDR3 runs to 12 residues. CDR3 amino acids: CACGRTGTEAFF. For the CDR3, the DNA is TGTGCCTGCGGACGGACGGGGACTGAAGCTTTCTTT.

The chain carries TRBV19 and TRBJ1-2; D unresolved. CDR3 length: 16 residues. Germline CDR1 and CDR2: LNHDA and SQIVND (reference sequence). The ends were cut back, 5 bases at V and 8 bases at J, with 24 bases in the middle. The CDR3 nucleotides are TGTGCCAGTAGTCGCCCCGGTTCCCCCCTATTCGCAGGCTACACCTTC. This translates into CASSRPGSPLFAGYTF.

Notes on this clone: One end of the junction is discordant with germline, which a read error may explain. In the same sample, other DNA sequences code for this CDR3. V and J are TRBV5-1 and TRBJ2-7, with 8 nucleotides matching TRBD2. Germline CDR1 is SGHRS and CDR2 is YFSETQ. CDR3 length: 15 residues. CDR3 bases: TGTGCCAGCAGCTTCGACCCGGGGGGGCGCGACGAGCAGTACTTC. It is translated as CASSFDPGGRDEQYF.

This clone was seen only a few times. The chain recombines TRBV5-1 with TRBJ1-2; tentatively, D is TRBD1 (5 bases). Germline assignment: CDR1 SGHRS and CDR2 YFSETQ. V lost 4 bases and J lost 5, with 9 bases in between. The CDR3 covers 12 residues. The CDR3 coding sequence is TGCGCCAGCAGCCGCCGACAGTATGGCTACACCTTC. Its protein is CASSRRQYGYTF.

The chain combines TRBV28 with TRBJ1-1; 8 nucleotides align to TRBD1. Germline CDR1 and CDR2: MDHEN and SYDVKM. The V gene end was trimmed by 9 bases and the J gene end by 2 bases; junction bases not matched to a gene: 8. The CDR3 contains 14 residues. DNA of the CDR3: TGTGCCAGTCAGACCGGACAGGGAAACACTGAAGCTTTCTTT. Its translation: CASQTGQGNTEAFF.

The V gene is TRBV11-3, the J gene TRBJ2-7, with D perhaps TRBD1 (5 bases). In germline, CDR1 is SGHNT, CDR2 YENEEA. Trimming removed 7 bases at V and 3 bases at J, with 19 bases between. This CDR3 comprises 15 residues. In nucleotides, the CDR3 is TGTGCCAGCAACCGACCTAGGGGCCAGAGCTACGAGCAGTACTTC. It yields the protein CASNRPRGQSYEQYF.

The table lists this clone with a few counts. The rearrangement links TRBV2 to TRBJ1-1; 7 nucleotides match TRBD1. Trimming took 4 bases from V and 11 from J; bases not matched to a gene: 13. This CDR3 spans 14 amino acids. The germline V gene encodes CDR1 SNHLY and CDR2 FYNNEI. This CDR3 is CASSAGRIGGSAFF. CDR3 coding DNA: TGTGCCAGCAGTGCAGGCCGAATAGGGGGCTCGGCTTTCTTT.

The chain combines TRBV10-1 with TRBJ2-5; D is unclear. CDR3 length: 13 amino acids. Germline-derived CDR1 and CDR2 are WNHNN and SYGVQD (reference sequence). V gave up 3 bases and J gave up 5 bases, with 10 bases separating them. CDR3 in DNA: TGCGCCAGCAGTGACGCCGACATGGAGACCCAGTACTTC. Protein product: CASSDADMETQYF.

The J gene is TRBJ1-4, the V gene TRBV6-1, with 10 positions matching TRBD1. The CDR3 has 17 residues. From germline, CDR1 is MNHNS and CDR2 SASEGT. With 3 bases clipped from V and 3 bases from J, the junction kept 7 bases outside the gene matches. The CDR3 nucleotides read TGTGCCAGCAGTGACGCGGACAGGGGGTATGCTAATGAAAAACTGTTTTTT. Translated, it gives CASSDADRGYANEKLFF.

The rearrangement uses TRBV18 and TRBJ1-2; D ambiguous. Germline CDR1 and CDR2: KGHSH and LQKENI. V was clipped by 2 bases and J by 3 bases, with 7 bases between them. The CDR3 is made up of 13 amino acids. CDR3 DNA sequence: TGTGCCAGCTCACCAACAGTGGACTATGGCTACACCTTC. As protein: CASSPTVDYGYTF.

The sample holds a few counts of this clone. This CDR3 is CASSLAPSGDLEQYF. CDR3 bases: TGCGCCAGCAGCTTGGCGCCTAGCGGGGACCTCGAGCAGTACTTC. V usage is TRBV5-1 and J usage is TRBJ2-7; TRBD2 matches 9 bases. Germline V lookup: CDR1 SGHRS, CDR2 YFSETQ. The trim removed 0 bases at V and 6 bases at J, leaving 7 bases unmatched. The CDR3 totals 15 residues.

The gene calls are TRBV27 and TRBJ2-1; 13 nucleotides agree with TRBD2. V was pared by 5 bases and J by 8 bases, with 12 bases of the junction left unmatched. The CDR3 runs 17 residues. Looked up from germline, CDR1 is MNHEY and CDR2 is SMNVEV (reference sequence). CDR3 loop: CASSQPGLAGRIDEQFF. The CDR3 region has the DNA TGTGCCAGCAGTCAACCGGGACTAGCGGGACGTATAGATGAGCAGTTCTTC.

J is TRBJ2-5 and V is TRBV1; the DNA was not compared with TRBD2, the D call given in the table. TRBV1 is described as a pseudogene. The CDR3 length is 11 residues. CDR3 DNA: TGCACCAGCAGCCCGTCTCGGGGCCAGTACTTC. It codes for CTSSPSRGQYF.

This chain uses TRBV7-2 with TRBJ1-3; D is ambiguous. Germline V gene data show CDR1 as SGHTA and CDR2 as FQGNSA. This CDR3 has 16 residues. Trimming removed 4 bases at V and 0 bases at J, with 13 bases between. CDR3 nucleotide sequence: TGTGCCAGCAGCTCACAGAGGGTTATCTCTGGAAACACCATATATTTT. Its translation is CASSSQRVISGNTIYF.

CDR3 residues: CASSQAGRLKETQYF. The CDR3 nucleotides are TGCGCCAGCAGCCAAGCTGGCAGGCTAAAAGAGACCCAGTACTTC. The chain couples TRBV4-1 to TRBJ2-5, with D uncertain. Germline CDR1 MGHRA, CDR2 YSYEKL. The ends were cut back, 1 base at V and 3 bases at J, with 12 bases in the middle. The CDR3 runs 15 residues.

The CDR3 sequence: CAWSQWRNQPQHF. For the CDR3, the DNA is TGTGCCTGGAGTCAATGGAGGAATCAGCCCCAGCATTTT. The J gene is TRBJ1-5, the V gene TRBV30; D is unresolved. Trimming left V 2 bases short and J 4 bases short, with 9 bases between. The CDR3 totals 13 residues. CDR1 is GTSNPN, CDR2 SVGIG, per germline (reference sequence).

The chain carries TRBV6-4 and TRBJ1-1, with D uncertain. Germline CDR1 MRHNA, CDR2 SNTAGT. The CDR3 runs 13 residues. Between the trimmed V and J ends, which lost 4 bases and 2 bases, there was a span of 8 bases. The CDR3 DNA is TGTGCCAGCAGTGTGGAGGAAAACACTGAAGCTTTCTTT. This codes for CASSVEENTEAFF.

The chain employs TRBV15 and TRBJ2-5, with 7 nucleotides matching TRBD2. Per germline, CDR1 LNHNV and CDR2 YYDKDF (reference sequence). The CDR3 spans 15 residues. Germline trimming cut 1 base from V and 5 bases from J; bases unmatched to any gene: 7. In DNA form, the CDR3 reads TGTGCCACCAGCAGAGGCCTAGCGGCGGGGGAGACCCAGTACTTC. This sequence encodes CATSRGLAAGETQYF.

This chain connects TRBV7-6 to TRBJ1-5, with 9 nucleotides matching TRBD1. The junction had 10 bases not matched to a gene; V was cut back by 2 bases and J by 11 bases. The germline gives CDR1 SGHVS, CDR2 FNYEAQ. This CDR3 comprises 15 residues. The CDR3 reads CASSLQGTGRTTQHF. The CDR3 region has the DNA TGTGCCAGCAGCTTACAGGGGACAGGGAGGACGACCCAGCATTTT.

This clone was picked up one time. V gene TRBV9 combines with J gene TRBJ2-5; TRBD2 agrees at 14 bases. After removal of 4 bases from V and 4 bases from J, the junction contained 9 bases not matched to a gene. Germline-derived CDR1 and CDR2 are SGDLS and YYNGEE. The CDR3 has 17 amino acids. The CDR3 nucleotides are TGTGCCAGCAGCCAATCAGGGACTAGCGGGAGAAGAGAGACCCAGTACTTC. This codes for CASSQSGTSGRRETQYF.

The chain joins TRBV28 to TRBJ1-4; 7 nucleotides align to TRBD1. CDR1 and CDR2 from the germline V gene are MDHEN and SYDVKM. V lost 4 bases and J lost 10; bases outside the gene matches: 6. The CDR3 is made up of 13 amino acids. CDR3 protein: CASSYQGVGKLFF. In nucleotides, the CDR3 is TGTGCCAGCAGTTACCAGGGGGTCGGAAAACTGTTTTTT.